Below, 25 T cell receptor beta chains from the same sample are listed, as sequenced in a study of Tregs in tolerant kidney transplant recipients. The assay was immunoSEQ multiplex PCR, and TCRdb's table has in-frame clones only and misses some. The sample yields approximately 75,000 clones, approximately 89% seen once. The sequenced sample was Tregs from blood, obtained before the transplant. Every receptor here comes from a human donor who received a combined kidney and bone marrow transplant.

The chain combines TRBV9 with TRBJ2-7; possible D gene TRBD2, 5 bases. Germline assignment: CDR1 SGDLS and CDR2 YYNGEE. The V end was cut by 2 bases, the J end by 1 base, with 13 bases between. The CDR3 is 15 residues long. CDR3 DNA: TGTGCCAGCAGCGTTCGCTCCGGGATGTCCTACGAGCAGTACTTC. Its protein is CASSVRSGMSYEQYF.

This clone has just one count. This rearrangement joins TRBV20-1 to TRBJ1-1; possible D gene TRBD1, 5 bases. V lost 3 bases to trimming and J lost 6 bases, with 8 bases between them. Germline CDR1 is DFQATT and CDR2 is SNEGSKA (reference sequence). The CDR3 sequence is 11 residues long. CDR3 nucleotide sequence: TGCAGTGCTAGCGGGACTTCTGAAGCTTTCTTT. As protein: CSASGTSEAFF.

V is TRBV6-4 and J is TRBJ2-3; maybe TRBD2 (6 bases). The CDR3 runs to 15 residues. V was shortened by 6 bases and J by 0 bases, with 13 bases between the two germline ends. Germline values: CDR1 MRHNA, CDR2 SNTAGT. In DNA, the CDR3 is TGTGCCAGCAGCCCGGAGCGGGCTAGCACAGATACGCAGTATTTT. Translation gives CASSPERASTDTQYF.

The chain joins TRBV18 to TRBJ2-4; D uncertain. The CDR3 has 11 amino acids. Germline V lookup: CDR1 KGHSH, CDR2 LQKENI. V shed 3 bases and J shed 7 bases, with 4 bases lying between them. CDR3 bases: TGTGCCAGCTCACCCGGGAACATTCAGTACTTC. Translation: CASSPGNIQYF.

The J gene is TRBJ2-2, the V gene TRBV5-5; no clear D. V gave up 0 bases and J gave up 1 base, with 7 bases separating them. Germline-derived CDR1 and CDR2 are SGHKS and YYEKEE (reference sequence). CDR3 size: 15 residues. CDR3 DNA: TGTGCCAGCAGCTTGGAGCCCTTGAACACCGGGGAGCTGTTTTTT. Encoded protein: CASSLEPLNTGELFF.

This chain connects TRBV28 to TRBJ2-3; D gene uncertain. V was trimmed by 7 bases and J by 0 bases, leaving 8 bases between them. The CDR3 consists of 13 residues. CDR1 MDHEN and CDR2 SYDVKM come from the germline V gene. Here the CDR3 DNA reads TGTGCCAGCACCCACCCTAGCACAGATACGCAGTATTTT. Translated, it gives CASTHPSTDTQYF.

J is TRBJ2-7 and V is TRBV7-2; 11 bases map to TRBD1. The V and J ends lost 3 bases and 6 bases, in that order; junction bases with no gene match: 7. CDR1 and CDR2 (germline): SGHTA, FQGNSA. There are 15 residues in the CDR3. The CDR3 nucleotides read TGTGCCAGCAGCTTCGAATGGGGGACAGGGGGCGAGCAGTACTTC. Translating it yields CASSFEWGTGGEQYF.

CDR3: CASSSAGGSSYEQYF. CDR3 nucleotide sequence: TGTGCCAGCAGTTCCGCGGGGGGCAGCTCCTACGAGCAGTACTTC. V and J are TRBV2 and TRBJ2-7; TRBD2 matches at 8 bases. Germline-derived CDR1 and CDR2 are SNHLY and FYNNEI. V lost 5 bases to trimming and J lost 0 bases; unmatched junction nucleotides: 6. The CDR3 totals 15 residues.

This rearrangement joins TRBV29-1 to TRBJ2-3; 10 positions match TRBD1. The CDR3 spans 14 residues. The V gene's germline CDR1 is SQVTM and CDR2 ANQGSEA. With 4 bases clipped from V and 3 bases from J, the junction kept 4 bases outside the gene matches. The CDR3 DNA is TGCAGCGTTGCCCGGGACAGGGGAACAGATACGCAGTATTTT. Its translation is CSVARDRGTDTQYF.

The rearrangement joins TRBV18 to TRBJ1-1, with D hard to call. Germline V gene lookup returns CDR1 KGHSH and CDR2 LQKENI. Trimming shortened V by 2 bases and J by 0 bases, and 4 bases separated the two germline ends. The CDR3 sequence is 13 residues long. The chain's CDR3 is CASSPTVNTEAFF. In nucleotides, the CDR3 is TGTGCCAGCTCACCAACGGTGAACACTGAAGCTTTCTTT.

The chain recombines TRBV27 with TRBJ2-5; D not resolved. Germline V gene lookup returns CDR1 MNHEY and CDR2 SMNVEV (reference sequence). Deletions cut 4 bases from V and 1 base from J, with 4 bases between. There are 12 residues in the CDR3. The CDR3 region is CASSSSQETQYF. For the CDR3, the DNA is TGTGCCAGCAGTTCGAGCCAAGAGACCCAGTACTTC.

The V gene is TRBV6-6, the J gene TRBJ1-3; TRBD1 matches 8 bases. Germline V gene data show CDR1 as MNHNY and CDR2 as SVGAGI (reference sequence). The CDR3 runs to 16 residues. After removal of 4 bases from V and 4 bases from J, the junction contained 9 bases not matched to a gene. CDR3 DNA sequence: TGTGCCAGCAGTTTAGGCAGGGGGCTTGGGGGAAACACCATATATTTT. Its protein product is CASSLGRGLGGNTIYF.

This rearrangement joins TRBV5-1 to TRBJ2-5; no reliable D call. CDR1 and CDR2 (germline): SGHRS, YFSETQ. V lost 0 bases, J lost 0 bases, and 6 bases lay in between. The CDR3 consists of 14 residues. CDR3 sequence reads: CASSLGVYQETQYF. The CDR3 nucleotides are TGCGCCAGCAGCTTGGGAGTTTACCAAGAGACCCAGTACTTC.

The chain joins TRBV27 to TRBJ1-4; possibly TRBD1 for D (5 bases). The V gene's germline CDR1 is MNHEY and CDR2 SMNVEV (reference sequence). The CDR3 has 16 amino acids. V gave up 5 bases and J gave up 2 bases, with 15 bases separating them. In DNA, the CDR3 is TGTGCCAGCAGTCCCTGGCGGGGGTATACTAATGAAAAACTGTTTTTT. Amino acids: CASSPWRGYTNEKLFF. Drawing the rest from reference TRBV27 and TRBJ1-4, the complete variable domain is EAQVTQNPRYLITVTGKKLTVTCSQNMNHEYMSWYRQDPGLGLRQIYYSMNVEVTDKGDVPEGYKVSRKEKRNFPLILESPSPNQTSLYFCASSPWRGYTNEKLFFGSGTQLSVL.

This chain links TRBV29-1 with TRBJ2-2; 7 nucleotides line up with TRBD2. Per the germline V gene, CDR1 is SQVTM and CDR2 is ANQGSEA. This CDR3 is built from 15 residues. V lost 2 bases and J lost 5; bases outside the gene matches: 8. In DNA form, the CDR3 reads TGCAGCGTTGAAATCGGCGGGAGACGAACCGGGGAGCTGTTTTTT. It codes for CSVEIGGRRTGELFF.

The chain combines TRBV30 with TRBJ1-1, with D unclear. The CDR3 loop spans 11 amino acids. V lost 2 bases to trimming and J lost 6 bases, with 7 bases between them. Looked up from germline, CDR1 is GTSNPN and CDR2 is SVGIG (reference sequence). CDR3 DNA: TGTGCCTGGAGTAGGAAAGCTGAAGCTTTCTTT. Translated: CAWSRKAEAFF.

The chain carries TRBV27 and TRBJ2-5, with 9 bases fitting TRBD1. Germline CDR1 and CDR2: MNHEY and SMNVEV (reference sequence). Unmatched junction bases numbered 7, after V lost 1 base and J lost 7 bases. The CDR3 loop spans 15 amino acids. CDR3 nucleotide sequence: TGTGCCAGCAGTTTATTTGGGACAGGGTTGGGGACCCAGTACTTC. Protein product: CASSLFGTGLGTQYF.

The chain links TRBV19 to TRBJ1-6; 7 bases fit TRBD1. The CDR3 sequence is 14 residues long. Trimming at V came to 6 bases and at J to 13 bases, leaving 12 bases not matched to a gene. The germline gives CDR1 LNHDA, CDR2 SQIVND (reference sequence). In DNA form, the CDR3 reads TGTGCCAGTAGAGTGGGACAGACCGTATCTCCCCTCCACTTT. Translation: CASRVGQTVSPLHF.

The chain has TRBV5-1 and TRBJ2-7, with D tentatively TRBD1 (6 bases). From germline, CDR1 is SGHRS and CDR2 YFSETQ. Trimming removed 3 bases at V and 2 bases at J, with 12 bases between. The CDR3 totals 14 residues. For the CDR3, the DNA is TGCGCCAGCAGCTCAGGACAGAGAACCTACGAGCAGTACTTC. Translated: CASSSGQRTYEQYF.

The DNA of the CDR3 is TGCAGCTCAGCGACAGATTTCACAGATACGCAGTATTTT. It codes for CSSATDFTDTQYF. The V gene is TRBV29-1, the J gene TRBJ2-3; D might be TRBD1 (5 bases). The V gene's germline CDR1 is SQVTM and CDR2 ANQGSEA. Trimming left V 8 bases short and J 2 bases short, with 14 bases between. The CDR3 sequence is 13 residues long.

V usage is TRBV7-2 and J usage is TRBJ2-1, with D possibly matching TRBD2 (6 bases). Germline CDR1 and CDR2: SGHTA and FQGNSA. This CDR3 contains 16 residues. V shed 7 bases and J shed 0 bases, with 16 bases lying between them. The CDR3 protein is CASTRRGIVSYNEQFF. Written as DNA, the CDR3 is TGTGCCAGCACGAGACGGGGGATTGTCTCCTACAATGAGCAGTTCTTC.

The chain carries TRBV7-2 and TRBJ1-6; the D gene is possibly TRBD1 (5 bases). The CDR3 has 17 amino acids. The ends were cut back, 1 base at V and 9 bases at J, with 19 bases in the middle. The germline CDR1 and CDR2 sequences are SGHTA and FQGNSA. In nucleotides, the CDR3 is TGTGCCAGCAGCTTAGTGCAGGGCGGACGATCGAGTTCACCCCTCCACTTT. Translating gives CASSLVQGGRSSSPLHF.

The rearrangement joins TRBV19 to TRBJ2-1, with a tentative D call TRBD2 (6 bases). Germline loops: CDR1 LNHDA, CDR2 SQIVND (reference sequence). Between the trimmed V and J ends, which lost 3 bases and 2 bases, there was a span of 11 bases. This CDR3 has 15 residues. The CDR3 reads CASSMRGAAYNEQFF. CDR3 in DNA: TGTGCCAGTAGTATGCGGGGAGCGGCCTACAATGAGCAGTTCTTC.

This sequence joins TRBV29-1 and TRBJ2-3; D may be TRBD1 (6 bases). V was trimmed by 0 bases and J by 5 bases, leaving 9 bases between them. The CDR3 extends over 13 amino acids. CDR1 SQVTM and CDR2 ANQGSEA come from the germline V gene. The CDR3 region is CSVEDQQGDTQYF. DNA for the CDR3: TGCAGCGTTGAAGATCAACAGGGAGATACGCAGTATTTT.

V gene TRBV27 combines with J gene TRBJ2-7; either TRBD1 or TRBD2 may supply D (7 bases each). The CDR3 covers 15 residues. Germline CDR1 and CDR2: MNHEY and SMNVEV (reference sequence). V lost 0 bases to trimming and J lost 5 bases, with 14 bases between them. In DNA form, the CDR3 reads TGTGCCAGCAGTTTATCGTTGCAGGGGGGGAACGAGCAGTACTTC. Translating gives CASSLSLQGGNEQYF.